Shown below are 18 T cell receptor beta chains from a single sample sequenced in a study of blood T cell repertoires in COVID-19. Repertoires were generated with immunoSEQ multiplex PCR, while TCRdb's copy carries only in-frame clones and drops some. Seen here are about 110,000 clones, 80% observed once, and the top ten hold around 4.7%. Sequenced sample: peripheral blood. Every receptor here comes from a human donor in a cohort sampled during active or convalescent COVID-19.

The gene calls are TRBV7-2 and TRBJ2-1; D gene uncertain. Germline CDR1 reads SGHTA; CDR2 reads FQGNSA. The ends were cut back, 1 base at V and 6 bases at J, with 16 bases in the middle. This CDR3 has 16 residues. In DNA, the CDR3 is TGTGCCAGCAGCTTAGTGTTGGCTCCCGCGGTCAATGAGCAGTTCTTC. This codes for CASSLVLAPAVNEQFF.

The chain has TRBV6-2 or TRBV6-3 and TRBJ1-3; D ambiguous. This CDR3 is built from 16 residues. Germline lookup yields CDR1 MNHEY and CDR2 SVGEGT. V was pared by 0 bases and J by 0 bases, with 9 bases between. DNA for the CDR3: TGTGCCAGCAGTTACTCGGGGAGAAGCTCTGGAAACACCATATATTTT. Its protein is CASSYSGRSSGNTIYF.

This clone showed up just once. The chain links TRBV27 to TRBJ1-6; D is perhaps TRBD1 (6 bases). This CDR3 is built from 17 residues. Germline loops: CDR1 MNHEY, CDR2 SMNVEV (reference sequence). With 4 bases removed from V and 0 bases from J, the gap between germline ends came to 13 bases. CDR3 DNA: TGTGCCAGCAGTTGGGGGACAACAAGCTCCTATAATTCACCCCTCCACTTT. It translates to CASSWGTTSSYNSPLHF.

The V call is TRBV18, the J call TRBJ2-2, with 10 bases lining up with TRBD1. V trimming: 6 bases; J trimming: 3 bases; junction bases outside the gene matches: 10. The germline V gene has CDR1 KGHSH and CDR2 LQKENI. The CDR3 has 17 amino acids. The chain's CDR3 is CASSPAGTGDYTGELFF. CDR3 nucleotide sequence: TGTGCCAGCTCCCCAGCCGGGACAGGGGACTACACCGGGGAGCTGTTTTTT.

The chain joins TRBV7-8 to TRBJ2-1, with D perhaps matching TRBD1 (5 bases). V dropped 0 bases and J dropped 6 bases, with 15 bases sitting between them. The CDR3 sequence is 16 residues long. CDR1 and CDR2 from the germline V gene are SGHVS and FQNEAQ. Written as DNA, the CDR3 is TGTGCCAGCAGCTTAGCTATGGCAGGGCAGGGCAATGAGCAGTTCTTC. Amino acids: CASSLAMAGQGNEQFF.

This clone was counted once. The chain has TRBV6-5 and TRBJ1-4; 12 nucleotides align to TRBD1. The length of the CDR3 is 15 residues. CDR1 is MNHEY, CDR2 SVGAGI, per germline. CDR3 region: CAGGTGGTVGEKLFF. CDR3 nucleotides: TGTGCGGGGGGGACAGGGGGCACGGTTGGTGAAAAACTGTTTTTT.

The chain links TRBV11-2 to TRBJ2-1, with D possibly matching TRBD2 (5 bases). The CDR3 is 12 amino acids. The germline CDR1 and CDR2 sequences are SGHAT and FQNNGV. Trimming took off 5 bases at V and 8 bases at J, with 10 bases between the two ends. The CDR3 is CASSPGGYEQFF. The CDR3 nucleotides read TGTGCCAGCAGCCCAGGAGGCTATGAGCAGTTCTTC.

The genes are TRBV3-1 (or the pseudogene TRBV3-2) and TRBJ1-1; D is ambiguous. CDR1 LGHDT and CDR2 YNNKEL come from the germline V gene (reference sequence). The V and J ends lost 8 bases and 5 bases respectively, with 15 bases between them. The CDR3 is 13 residues long. Here the CDR3 DNA reads TGTGCCAGCGGTTCAGTCTTTTTAACTGAAGCTTTCTTT. Amino acids: CASGSVFLTEAFF.

The V call is TRBV6-6, the J call TRBJ2-5; possible D gene TRBD1, 5 bases. The CDR3 runs to 17 residues. The V gene's germline CDR1 is MNHNY and CDR2 SVGAGI (reference sequence). Trimming shortened V by 5 bases and J by 0 bases, and 19 bases separated the two germline ends. The CDR3 here is CASSPHLPAQDQETQYF. CDR3 in DNA: TGTGCCAGCAGTCCCCACCTCCCGGCACAGGACCAAGAGACCCAGTACTTC.

The chain uses TRBV6-2 or TRBV6-3 and TRBJ2-5, with 15 bases aligning to TRBD2. The V segment lost 6 bases and the J segment 6 bases; nucleotides outside the gene matches: 11. From germline, CDR1 is MNHEY and CDR2 SVGEGT. The CDR3 loop spans 17 amino acids. The CDR3 reads CASSSPGLAGGRKTQYF. In nucleotides, the CDR3 is TGTGCCAGCAGCTCCCCGGGACTAGCGGGGGGCAGGAAGACCCAGTACTTC.

The V gene is TRBV4-1, the J gene TRBJ2-1, with no clear D. The CDR3 is made up of 14 amino acids. The ends were cut back, 4 bases at V and 4 bases at J, with 11 bases in the middle. CDR1 is MGHRA and CDR2 is YSYEKL in the germline V gene. The CDR3 reads CASSRLDPYNEQFF. The CDR3 nucleotides are TGCGCCAGCAGCCGCCTAGACCCTTACAATGAGCAGTTCTTC.

This clone was detected only a few times. V is TRBV4-1 and J is TRBJ2-7; no reliable D call. The length of the CDR3 is 12 residues. V lost 4 bases, J lost 7 bases, and 11 bases lay in between. Germline V gene sequence: CDR1 MGHRA, CDR2 YSYEKL. The CDR3 here is CASSPSSREQYF. Written as DNA, the CDR3 is TGCGCCAGCAGCCCGTCCTCTAGGGAGCAGTACTTC.

The rearrangement joins TRBV7-3 to TRBJ2-1; 14 nucleotides align to TRBD2. Trimming took 2 bases from V and 8 from J; bases not matched to a gene: 11. The germline CDR1 and CDR2 sequences are SGHTA and FQGTGA. This CDR3 comprises 18 residues. CDR3 sequence reads: CASSLSRLAGGGWDEQFF. The CDR3 DNA follows: TGTGCCAGCAGCTTATCGCGACTAGCGGGAGGGGGATGGGATGAGCAGTTCTTC.

The V call is TRBV7-8, the J call TRBJ2-7, with TRBD2 matching over 8 bases. Germline trimming cut 5 bases from V and 5 bases from J; bases unmatched to any gene: 8. CDR1 and CDR2 (germline): SGHVS, FQNEAQ. This CDR3 spans 14 amino acids. The CDR3: CASSRGTRADEQYF. The CDR3 nucleotides are TGTGCCAGCAGCCGAGGGACTAGGGCCGACGAGCAGTACTTC.

V is TRBV10-2 and J is TRBJ2-7; 9 nucleotides align to TRBD1. Losses at the gene ends were 7 bases for V and 5 bases for J; bases not matched to a gene: 3. The CDR3 contains 12 residues. Germline lookup yields CDR1 WSHSY and CDR2 SAAADI. The CDR3: CASTGTGNEQYF. As DNA, the CDR3 is TGCGCCAGCACTGGGACAGGGAACGAGCAGTACTTC.

This clone appeared a single time. The V gene is TRBV5-4, the J gene TRBJ2-5, with D tentatively TRBD2 (5 bases). V lost 2 bases to trimming and J lost 3 bases, with 8 bases between them. Germline V gene sequence: CDR1 SGHNT, CDR2 YYREEE (reference sequence). The CDR3 runs to 13 residues. The CDR3 sequence: CASSFSGEETQYF. The CDR3 DNA reads as TGTGCCAGCAGCTTTTCCGGGGAAGAGACCCAGTACTTC.

Worth noting for this clone: At the DNA level, this CDR3 is encoded by other sequences in the same sample as well. This chain links TRBV7-2 with TRBJ1-6; possible D gene TRBD1, 5 bases. There are 14 residues in the CDR3. CDR1 SGHTA and CDR2 FQGNSA come from the germline V gene. The V end lost 1 base, the J end lost 7 bases, and 8 bases lay between the germline ends. The CDR3 DNA is TGTGCCAGCAGCTTAGGAACAGGCAATTCACCCCTCCACTTT. It codes for CASSLGTGNSPLHF.

The chain combines TRBV11-3 with TRBJ2-7; the D gene is possibly TRBD2 (6 bases). Germline CDR1 and CDR2: SGHNT and YENEEA. V was clipped by 0 bases and J by 3 bases, with 9 bases between them. The CDR3 sequence is 14 residues long. The CDR3 bases are TGTGCCAGCAGCTTAGAGTCCGGGGGCTACGAGCAGTACTTC. Protein sequence: CASSLESGGYEQYF.